These T cell receptor beta chains were read from a single sample in a study of blood T cell repertoires in COVID-19. Clones were sequenced by immunoSEQ multiplex PCR, and TCRdb holds only the in-frame ones, with some missing. The repertoire holds about 92,000 clones, with about 90% as singletons. The sequenced sample was peripheral blood. The receptors stem from a human donor with active COVID-19. The donor label of this sample is uncertain. Both conserved end residues are part of each CDR3. The D gene is left open where the match is weak. Rows may omit the clone size; those that give it use once, few, many or a size class.

D | J | size | V | DNA | CDR3
TRBD1 | TRBJ2-7 | . | TRBV10-1 | TGCGCCAGCAGCCAATCCGGGACAGGGTTATTCTACGAGCAGTACTTC | CASSQSGTGLFYEQYF
. | TRBJ2-1 | . | TRBV14 | TGTGCCAGCAGCCAAGATAAAATAACTAGTTTCTTATACAATGAGCAGTTCTTC | CASSQDKITSFLYNEQFF
. | TRBJ1-1 | . | TRBV4-1 | TGCGCCAGCAACAGGGAAATGAACACTGAAGCTTTCTTT | CASNREMNTEAFF
TRBD1 | TRBJ1-5 | . | TRBV6-2/TRBV6-3 | TGTGCCAGCAGTGACCCCGGGACAGAGTTCAATCAGCCCCAGCATTTT | CASSDPGTEFNQPQHF
. | TRBJ1-5 | . | TRBV5-6 | TGTGCCAGCAGCTTGAGTAAAGAGGGTGGGTTTGCGGGCAATCAGCCCCAGCATTTT | CASSLSKEGGFAGNQPQHF
. | TRBJ1-1 | . | TRBV3-1/TRBV3-2 | TGTGCCAGCAGCCAAGATCGCGGAGTGAACACTGAAGCTTTCTTT | CASSQDRGVNTEAFF
TRBD1 | TRBJ1-1 | . | TRBV5-1 | TGCGCCAGCAGCTTGGACAGGGGATACACTGAAGCTTTCTTT | CASSLDRGYTEAFF
TRBD1 | TRBJ1-2 | . | TRBV3-1/TRBV3-2 | TGTGCCAGCAGCCGTGATGGGGACAGCAGATCCTATGGCTACACCTTC | CASSRDGDSRSYGYTF
TRBD2 | TRBJ2-1 | . | TRBV5-1 | TGCGCCAGCATCTCCTTGGGGGGGACCTACAATGAGCAGTTCTTC | CASISLGGTYNEQFF
TRBD1 | TRBJ1-5 | . | TRBV19 | TGTGCCAGTAGTACTCCGGGACAGGGGACTCAGCCCCAGCATTTT | CASSTPGQGTQPQHF
. | TRBJ1-1 | . | TRBV7-8 | TGTGCCAGCAGCTTAGGGTTAAAAGGGCCAGGGGCGAACACTGAAGCTTTCTTT | CASSLGLKGPGANTEAFF
. | TRBJ2-7 | . | TRBV6-1 | TGTGCCAGCAGTGAACAAAGGTTGGGGGGGGCGGTGAGGGAGCAGTACTTC | CASSEQRLGGAVREQYF
TRBD2 | TRBJ2-1 | . | TRBV7-9 | TGTGCCAGCAGGGGGAGGGGACCGACCTCCTACAATGAGCAGTTCTTC | CASRGRGPTSYNEQFF
. | TRBJ1-1 | . | TRBV7-8 | TGTGCCAGCAGCTTACAGCCAGGGAAATTCACTGAAGCTTTCTTT | CASSLQPGKFTEAFF
TRBD2 | TRBJ2-3 | . | TRBV7-2 | TGTGCCAGCAGCTTAGAAACGCGGGGGGGGCAGTATTTT | CASSLETRGGQYF
TRBD1 | TRBJ2-5 | . | TRBV5-6 | TGTGCCAGCAGCTTTCGAGGGGGCGTGCAAGAGACCCAGTACTTC | CASSFRGGVQETQYF
. | TRBJ1-2 | . | TRBV2 | TGTGCCAGCAGTGGGGGGGAGGGGATCGACTATGGCTACACCTTC | CASSGGEGIDYGYTF
TRBD1 | TRBJ1-6 | . | TRBV6-5 | TGTGCCAGCAGGTCCGGGACAGAGCCCCTCCACTTT | CASRSGTEPLHF
TRBD2 | TRBJ2-1 | . | TRBV2 | TGTGCCAGCAGTGGGACTAGAACGTATGAGCAGTTCTTC | CASSGTRTYEQFF
TRBD1 | TRBJ1-6 | . | TRBV6-1 | TGTGCCAGCAGTGAAACAACGACAGGGGATAATTCACCCCTCCACTTT | CASSETTTGDNSPLHF
TRBD1 | TRBJ2-2 | . | TRBV24-1 | TGTGCCACCACCGGACAGGGTGATACCGGGGAGCTGTTTTTT | CATTGQGDTGELFF
TRBD1 | TRBJ2-7 | . | TRBV6-5 | TGTGCCAGCAGTTCTAATTTGGACAGGGGCAACGAGCAGTACTTC | CASSSNLDRGNEQYF
. | TRBJ2-4 | . | TRBV9 | TGTGCCAGCAGCGTAGATCTCAGTCAAAACATTCAGTACTTC | CASSVDLSQNIQYF
TRBD1 | TRBJ2-7 | . | TRBV27 | TGTGCCAGCAGTTTGGGACAGGCCTCCTACGAGCAGTACTTC | CASSLGQASYEQYF
. | TRBJ1-2 | once | TRBV28 | TGTGCCAGCAGTATGACAGGCAACTATGGCTACACCTTC | CASSMTGNYGYTF
TRBD2 | TRBJ2-3 | . | TRBV6-5 | TGTGCCAGCAGCCCGGGGGGGCGTAGTACGCAGTATTTT | CASSPGGRSTQYF
TRBD2 | TRBJ2-1 | . | TRBV4-2 | TGTGCCAGCAGCCAGGGGACTAGCATATTGTCCAATGAGCAGTTCTTC | CASSQGTSILSNEQFF
. | TRBJ1-6 | . | TRBV27 | TGTGCCAGCAGTTTCGCGGCCCACTCGAGCTCCTATAATTCACCCCTCCACTTT | CASSFAAHSSSYNSPLHF
. | TRBJ1-5 | . | TRBV7-6 | TGTGCCAGCAGCTTAGAAGGGGCGAACACAATCGGATTTAGTAGTCAGCCCCAGCATTTT | CASSLEGANTIGFSSQPQHF
. | TRBJ1-4 | . | TRBV5-4 | TGTGCCAGCAGCTTGTGGGGGCCCGGTGAAAAACTGTTTTTT | CASSLWGPGEKLFF
TRBD2 | TRBJ2-5 | . | TRBV6-2/TRBV6-3 | TGTGCCAGCAGTTGGACTAGCGGGCGGTACCAAGAGACCCAGTACTTC | CASSWTSGRYQETQYF